These 17 T cell receptor beta chains share one sample of origin, sequenced in a study of identifying expanded T cells in peripheral blood (dated by TCRdb to between 2018 and 2021). Library preparation was by the immunoSEQ multiplex PCR assay. TCRdb took over this immuneACCESS table, retaining in-frame rearrangements with V and J assigned. Such tables are incomplete; in checked studies, under half of the missing clones stem from an unresolved V gene, and the remainder is unexplained. Here the sample has some 120,000 clones; 75% to 90% occur a single time. Approximately 3% of the sample comes from the top ten. The sequencing input was blood. Receptor source: a person aged 18 to 75 in good health.

The V gene is TRBV27, the J gene TRBJ2-7; D is possibly TRBD2 (7 bases). Trimming shortened V by 8 bases and J by 2 bases, and 22 bases separated the two germline ends. Per the germline V gene, CDR1 is MNHEY and CDR2 is SMNVEV (reference sequence). The CDR3 has 16 amino acids. CDR3 bases: TGTGCCAGCGGCACGAAAGGGGGGGGAGTCCCCTACGAGCAGTACTTC. This translates into CASGTKGGGVPYEQYF.

This sequence joins TRBV5-6 and TRBJ2-7; no definite D call. Germline CDR1 reads SGHDT; CDR2 reads YYEEEE. Trimming removed 0 bases from V and 5 bases from J, with 12 bases in between. The CDR3 extends over 14 amino acids. In nucleotides, the CDR3 is TGTGCCAGCAGCTTGGCCTCTGCCCCCCACGAGCAGTACTTC. It yields the protein CASSLASAPHEQYF. The full variable domain, rest sourced from reference TRBV5-6 and TRBJ2-7, is DAGVTQSPTHLIKTRGQQVTLRCSPKSGHDTVSWYQQALGQGPQFIFQYYEEEERQRGNFPDRFSGHQFPNYSSELNVNALLLGDSALYLCASSLASAPHEQYFGPGTRLTVT.

CDR3 coding DNA: TGTGCCAGCAGCGTAACTGGGACGGGGAGGTCCTACGAGCAGTACTTC. Residues: CASSVTGTGRSYEQYF. The chain links TRBV9 to TRBJ2-7; possible D gene TRBD2, 6 bases. Germline V gene lookup returns CDR1 SGDLS and CDR2 YYNGEE. The V end was cut by 1 base, the J end by 1 base, with 15 bases between. The CDR3 is made up of 16 amino acids.

This clone showed up just a few times. This chain joins TRBV25-1 and TRBJ1-1; TRBD1 might be the D (5 bases). Germline CDR1 and CDR2: MGHDK and SYGVNS. The CDR3 runs to 14 residues. Trimming cost V 4 bases and J 1 base, with 10 bases left between them. CDR3 loop: CASSGSGSNTEAFF. The CDR3 coding sequence is TGTGCCAGCAGTGGTTCAGGGTCGAACACTGAAGCTTTCTTT. The variable domain in full, completed from reference TRBV25-1 and TRBJ1-1, reads EADIYQTPRYLVIGTGKKITLECSQTMGHDKMYWYQQDPGMELHLIHYSYGVNSTEKGDLSSESTVSRIRTEHFPLTLESARPSHTSQYLCASSGSGSNTEAFFGQGTRLTVV.

V gene TRBV4-3 combines with J gene TRBJ2-1; 7 bases map to TRBD1. V lost 0 bases and J lost 1; bases outside the gene matches: 3. Looked up from germline, CDR1 is LGHNA and CDR2 is YSLEER. This CDR3 has 16 residues. CDR3 protein: CASSQDLQGSYNEQFF. The CDR3 coding sequence is TGCGCCAGCAGCCAAGATCTACAGGGGTCCTACAATGAGCAGTTCTTC.

The chain is built from TRBV30 and TRBJ2-1; perhaps TRBD2 as D (6 bases). V was clipped by 2 bases and J by 12 bases, with 11 bases between them. The CDR3 consists of 11 residues. Germline V gene sequence: CDR1 GTSNPN, CDR2 SVGIG (reference sequence). The CDR3 coding sequence is TGTGCCTGGAGTAAGGCCGGGGGGCAGTTCTTC. Amino acids: CAWSKAGGQFF.

The V call is TRBV7-2, the J call TRBJ1-3, with 7 nucleotides matching TRBD1. J lost 2 bases, V lost 1 base, and 2 bases had no gene match. The germline V gene encodes CDR1 SGHTA and CDR2 FQGNSA. This CDR3 comprises 15 residues. This chain's CDR3 is CASSLDTGAGNTIYF. CDR3 DNA sequence: TGTGCCAGCAGCTTAGATACAGGGGCTGGAAACACCATATATTTT. The full variable domain, its missing parts supplied by reference TRBV7-2 and TRBJ1-3, is GAGVSQSPSNKVTEKGKDVELRCDPISGHTALYWYRQSLGQGLEFLIYFQGNSAPDKSGLPSDRFSAERTGGSVSTLTIQRTQQEDSAVYLCASSLDTGAGNTIYFGEGSWLTVV.

In DNA form, the CDR3 reads TGCGCCAGCAGCCACGGGGGCCGGGGGGAGACCCAGTACTTC. As protein: CASSHGGRGETQYF. The chain carries TRBV4-3 and TRBJ2-5; the D call may be TRBD1 or TRBD2 (6 bases each). The germline V gene encodes CDR1 LGHNA and CDR2 YSLEER. This CDR3 comprises 14 residues. Trimming removed 3 bases from V and 5 bases from J, with 13 bases in between.

For this clone: The same CDR3 also results from other DNA sequences found in this sample. This chain joins TRBV5-1 and TRBJ1-1; 7 bases fit TRBD1. J lost 1 base, V lost 0 bases, and 3 bases had no gene match. The CDR3 spans 15 residues. The germline CDR1 and CDR2 sequences are SGHRS and YFSETQ. The CDR3 sequence: CASSLAGTANTEAFF. CDR3 nucleotides: TGCGCCAGCAGCTTGGCAGGGACAGCGAACACTGAAGCTTTCTTT. The full variable domain, in which reference TRBV5-1 and TRBJ1-1 provide the parts outside the CDR3, is KAGVTQTPRYLIKTRGQQVTLSCSPISGHRSVSWYQQTPGQGLQFLFEYFSETQRNKGNFPGRFSGRQFSNSRSEMNVSTLELGDSALYLCASSLAGTANTEAFFGQGTRLTVV.

V and J are TRBV5-1 and TRBJ2-5; TRBD2 aligns across 8 bases. The length of the CDR3 is 15 residues. CDR1 SGHRS and CDR2 YFSETQ come from the germline V gene. Unmatched junction bases numbered 8, after V lost 2 bases and J lost 5 bases. The DNA for the CDR3 is TGCGCCAGCAGCTTAACGGGGGGGCTAAGGGAGACCCAGTACTTC. It specifies CASSLTGGLRETQYF.

The CDR3 bases are TGCGCCAGCAGCTTGAATCTGCAGCGGACTGAAGCTTTCTTT. This translates into CASSLNLQRTEAFF. This rearrangement joins TRBV5-1 to TRBJ1-1; D not certain. V lost 1 base to trimming and J lost 5 bases, with 12 bases between them. Germline CDR1 reads SGHRS; CDR2 reads YFSETQ. The CDR3 has 14 residues.

The chain has TRBV4-1 and TRBJ1-2; TRBD1 agrees at 10 bases. With V trimmed by 1 base and J by 7 bases, 9 bases remained unmatched. Germline assignment: CDR1 MGHRA and CDR2 YSYEKL. This CDR3 spans 16 amino acids. The CDR3 bases are TGCGCCAGCAGCCAAGTCCCGGGACAGGGGACCGGTGGCTACACCTTC. This gives the protein CASSQVPGQGTGGYTF.

The CDR3 nucleotides are TGTGCCAGCAGCTTGACGTCAAGCACAGATACGCAGTATTTT. Residues: CASSLTSSTDTQYF. The chain uses TRBV5-5 and TRBJ2-3; D is unclear. V was cut by 1 base and J by 0 bases, with 6 bases left in between. The CDR3 length is 14 residues. The germline CDR1 and CDR2 sequences are SGHKS and YYEKEE (reference sequence).

This chain uses TRBV29-1 with TRBJ2-5, with D hard to call. Germline V gene lookup returns CDR1 SQVTM and CDR2 ANQGSEA. The CDR3 contains 13 residues. V was trimmed by 4 bases and J by 1 base, leaving 10 bases between them. The CDR3 loop reads CSVVSGSQETQYF. The CDR3 nucleotides read TGCAGCGTTGTCTCCGGCAGCCAAGAGACCCAGTACTTC.

The count of this clone is one. CDR3 residues: CASSEAQGSGYGYTF. CDR3 nucleotides: TGTGCCAGCAGTGAAGCCCAAGGGTCAGGTTATGGCTACACCTTC. The genes are TRBV6-1 and TRBJ1-2; no clear D. Germline V gene data show CDR1 as MNHNS and CDR2 as SASEGT. This CDR3 is built from 15 residues. Trimming cost V 0 bases and J 5 bases, with 13 bases left between them.

The chain uses TRBV4-3 and TRBJ2-7; TRBD1 aligns across 11 bases. This CDR3 spans 14 amino acids. J lost 6 bases, V lost 1 base, and 2 bases had no gene match. CDR1 LGHNA and CDR2 YSLEER come from the germline V gene. This CDR3 is CASSQGTGGGEQYF. The CDR3 DNA reads as TGCGCCAGCAGCCAAGGGACAGGGGGCGGCGAGCAGTACTTC.

This clone was seen just once. Here the CDR3 reads CASSSQDVSIPTNEKLFF. The DNA for the CDR3 is TGTGCCAGCAGCTCCCAGGACGTCAGCATACCAACTAATGAAAAACTGTTTTTT. This chain links TRBV5-8 with TRBJ1-4; D unclear. Germline V gives CDR1 SGHTS, CDR2 YDEGEE. The CDR3 extends over 18 amino acids. V dropped 3 bases and J dropped 0 bases, with 18 bases sitting between them. Full variable domain (outside the CDR3, taken from reference TRBV5-8 and TRBJ1-4): EAGVTQSPTHLIKTRGQQATLRCSPISGHTSVYWYQQALGLGLQFLLWYDEGEERNRGNFPPRFSGRQFPNYSSELNVNALELEDSALYLCASSSQDVSIPTNEKLFFGSGTQLSVL.